This TCR beta chain was sequenced during a study of cytomegalovirus exposure and HLA in healthy donors. Study-wide findings and caveats: About 87% or about 30% of the time was how often most TCR beta V segments were productive, according to an earlier analysis. Researchers catalogued some 160 TCR beta chains as cytomegalovirus-associated.

The CDR3 is 13 residues long. Deletions cut 1 base from V and 8 bases from J, with 9 bases between. CDR1 is SEHNR, CDR2 FQNEAQ, per germline (reference sequence). The PCR was carried out with 60 Vbeta primers and 13 Jbeta primers. TCRdb keeps only in-frame clones here, not all; method: immunoSEQ multiplex PCR. This sample yields about 140,000 clones, of which around four fifths are seen a single time; about 4.5% belongs to the top ten. This clone has more than one count but fewer than ten. What it recognizes is unknown. Source material: PBMCs. The V gene is TRBV7-9, the J gene TRBJ2-1; no firm D call. The receptor was derived from a young man in good health. The CDR3 bases are TGTGCCAGCAGCTTAGTAAGCTCCTATGAGCAGTTCTTC. Translated, it gives CASSLVSSYEQFF. The full variable domain, rest sourced from reference TRBV7-9 and TRBJ2-1, is DTGVSQNPRHKITKRGQNVTFRCDPISEHNRLYWYRQTLGQGPEFLTYFQNEAQLEKSRLLSDRFSAERPKGSFSTLEIQRTEQGDSAMYLCASSLVSSYEQFFGPGTRLTVL.